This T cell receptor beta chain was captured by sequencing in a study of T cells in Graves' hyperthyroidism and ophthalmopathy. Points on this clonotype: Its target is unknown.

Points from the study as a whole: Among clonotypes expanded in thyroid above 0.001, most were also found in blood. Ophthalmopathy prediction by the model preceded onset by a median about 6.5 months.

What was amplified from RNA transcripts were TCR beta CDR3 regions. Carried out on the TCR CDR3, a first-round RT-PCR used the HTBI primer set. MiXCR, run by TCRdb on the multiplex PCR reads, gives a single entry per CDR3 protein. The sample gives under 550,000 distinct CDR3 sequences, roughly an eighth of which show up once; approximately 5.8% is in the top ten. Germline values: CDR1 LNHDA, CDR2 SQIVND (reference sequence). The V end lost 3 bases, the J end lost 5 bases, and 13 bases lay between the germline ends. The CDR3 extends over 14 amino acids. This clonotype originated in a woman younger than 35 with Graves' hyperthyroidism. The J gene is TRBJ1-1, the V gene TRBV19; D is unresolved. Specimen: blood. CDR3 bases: TGTGCCAGTAGTATGTCCGTTGGTAGGACTGAAGCTTTCTTT. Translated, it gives CASSMSVGRTEAFF.